A selection of T cell receptor beta chains follows, all from one sample in a study of lymphopenia after photon versus proton radiotherapy. Profiling relied on immunoSEQ multiplex PCR, and the TCRdb table lists in-frame clones only, not all of them. The table includes 25,000 to 30,000 clones, under 85% detected once. The sequences come from peripheral blood, collected from a patient treated with photon-based radiotherapy. Receptors were obtained from a woman between 45 and 60 years old with pancreatic cancer. CDR3s include the opening cysteine and the closing phenylalanine or tryptophan. D genes are given only for firm matches. The size entry is marked missing in some rows and otherwise reads once, few, many or a size class.

j_gene: TRBJ2-5; v_gene: TRBV2; abundance: NA; d_gene: NA; CDR3aa: CASSQTLGWDETQYF; CDR3nt: TGTGCCAGCAGTCAGACTCTAGGATGGGATGAGACCCAGTACTTC
j_gene: TRBJ1-2; v_gene: TRBV29-1; abundance: NA; d_gene: TRBD1; CDR3aa: CSVEGTGGFGGYTF; CDR3nt: TGCAGCGTTGAAGGGACAGGGGGATTTGGAGGCTACACCTTC
j_gene: TRBJ1-1; v_gene: TRBV28; abundance: NA; d_gene: TRBD1; CDR3aa: CASSLDRGATEAFF; CDR3nt: TGTGCCAGCAGTTTAGACAGGGGAGCCACTGAAGCTTTCTTT
j_gene: TRBJ2-3; v_gene: TRBV5-1; abundance: once; d_gene: TRBD2; CDR3aa: CASKLAGGGTDTQYF; CDR3nt: TGCGCCAGCAAACTAGCGGGAGGTGGCACAGATACGCAGTATTTT
j_gene: TRBJ1-2; v_gene: TRBV30; abundance: NA; d_gene: NA; CDR3aa: CAWSPGRRWYTF; CDR3nt: TGTGCCTGGAGTCCAGGACGTAGATGGTACACCTTC
j_gene: TRBJ2-1; v_gene: TRBV29-1; abundance: NA; d_gene: NA; CDR3aa: CSVERGRGDNEQFF; CDR3nt: TGCAGCGTAGAGAGGGGAAGAGGGGACAATGAGCAGTTCTTC
j_gene: TRBJ2-3; v_gene: TRBV2; abundance: NA; d_gene: TRBD1; CDR3aa: CASSNRGTDTQYF; CDR3nt: TGTGCCAGCAGTAACAGGGGAACAGATACGCAGTATTTT
j_gene: TRBJ1-2; v_gene: TRBV28; abundance: NA; d_gene: NA; CDR3aa: CASSGTSGYTF; CDR3nt: TGTGCCAGCAGCGGGACAAGTGGCTACACCTTC
j_gene: TRBJ1-2; v_gene: TRBV9; abundance: NA; d_gene: NA; CDR3aa: CASSPEAGLGLYGYTF; CDR3nt: TGTGCCAGCAGCCCCGAGGCGGGACTGGGACTCTATGGCTACACCTTC
j_gene: TRBJ1-2; v_gene: TRBV27; abundance: once; d_gene: TRBD1; CDR3aa: CASSFTGEGGYTF; CDR3nt: TGTGCCAGCAGTTTTACAGGGGAAGGCGGCTACACCTTC
j_gene: TRBJ2-1; v_gene: TRBV2; abundance: NA; d_gene: NA; CDR3aa: CASSPPGEGYNEQFF; CDR3nt: TGTGCCAGCAGTCCCCCAGGGGAGGGATACAATGAGCAGTTCTTC
j_gene: TRBJ2-7; v_gene: TRBV27; abundance: few; d_gene: NA; CDR3aa: CASSKGFFTSGRLSYEQYF; CDR3nt: TGTGCCAGCAGTAAAGGATTTTTTACTTCAGGGAGGTTATCCTACGAGCAGTACTTC
j_gene: TRBJ2-1; v_gene: TRBV5-4; abundance: NA; d_gene: NA; CDR3aa: CASSLEGQYNEQFF; CDR3nt: TGTGCCAGCAGCTTGGAGGGACAATACAATGAGCAGTTCTTC
j_gene: TRBJ1-5; v_gene: TRBV20-1; abundance: few; d_gene: NA; CDR3aa: CSAGYQPQHF; CDR3nt: TGCAGTGCTGGTTATCAGCCCCAGCATTTT
j_gene: TRBJ1-2; v_gene: TRBV5-6; abundance: NA; d_gene: NA; CDR3aa: CASSGTGFYGYTF; CDR3nt: TGTGCCAGCAGCGGAACAGGATTTTATGGCTACACCTTC
j_gene: TRBJ2-3; v_gene: TRBV14; abundance: NA; d_gene: NA; CDR3aa: CASSYLWDTQYF; CDR3nt: TGTGCCAGCAGCTATCTCTGGGATACGCAGTATTTT
j_gene: TRBJ1-2; v_gene: TRBV15; abundance: NA; d_gene: NA; CDR3aa: CATSLSGTNYGYTF; CDR3nt: TGTGCCACCAGCTTATCCGGGACAAACTATGGCTACACCTTC
j_gene: TRBJ2-3; v_gene: TRBV2; abundance: once; d_gene: TRBD2; CDR3aa: CASWGLAGGTSTDTQYF; CDR3nt: TGTGCCAGCTGGGGACTAGCGGGAGGGACTAGCACAGATACGCAGTATTTT
j_gene: TRBJ1-2; v_gene: TRBV18; abundance: NA; d_gene: NA; CDR3aa: CASSPSRGDGYTF; CDR3nt: TGTGCCAGCTCACCGTCCAGGGGAGATGGCTACACCTTC
j_gene: TRBJ2-1; v_gene: TRBV5-4; abundance: NA; d_gene: NA; CDR3aa: CASSSPGDSYNEQFF; CDR3nt: TGTGCCAGCAGTTCACCAGGAGACTCCTACAATGAGCAGTTCTTC
j_gene: TRBJ2-7; v_gene: TRBV5-6; abundance: NA; d_gene: NA; CDR3aa: CASSLRSAYEQYF; CDR3nt: TGTGCCAGCAGCTTGAGATCCGCCTACGAGCAGTACTTC